This TCR beta chain comes out of a study of early T cells in non-severe SARS-CoV-2 infection. Across the study: Investigators sequenced bulk RNA drawn from unsorted whole blood, and chains remained unpaired.

The germline V gene encodes CDR1 SQVTM and CDR2 ANQGSEA. This CDR3 contains 14 residues. V lost 4 bases and J 11 bases, leaving 20 bases between the germline ends. Unique molecular identifiers (one per individual cDNA molecule) were attached. Using its own MiXCR run on the 5' RACE reads, TCRdb lists one record per CDR3 protein. Of 100,000 to 150,000 distinct CDR3 sequences listed, about 16% are singletons. Sequencing input: whole blood. This chain uses TRBV29-1 with TRBJ1-4, with unresolved D. This TCR derives from an adult who was a healthcare worker with PCR-confirmed SARS-CoV-2 infection or an uninfected control (not recorded which). The CDR3, as DNA: TGCAGCGTTGTTTCCTCGGGCCGGACGGGGAAACTGTTTTTT. Its protein is CSVVSSGRTGKLFF.